The 23 T cell receptor beta chains below all came from one sample that was sequenced in a study of blood T cell repertoires in COVID-19. The assay was immunoSEQ multiplex PCR, and TCRdb's table has in-frame clones only and misses some. The table lists approximately 230,000 clones, around nine tenths of them singletons. Sequenced sample: peripheral blood. The receptor set was obtained from a man younger than 30 with active or convalescent COVID-19.

The rearrangement uses TRBV4-2 and TRBJ2-7; 13 nucleotides agree with TRBD2. Germline trimming cut 5 bases from V and 7 bases from J; bases unmatched to any gene: 8. Germline CDR1 reads LGHNA; CDR2 reads YNFKEQ. The CDR3 loop spans 15 amino acids. The CDR3 region has the DNA TGTGCCAGCAGCTCAAGACTAGCGGGAGGAGATGAGCAGTACTTC. It specifies CASSSRLAGGDEQYF.

The chain uses TRBV12-3 or TRBV12-4 and TRBJ1-2; D remains unclear. The CDR3 runs to 12 residues. Trimming took 7 bases from V and 0 from J, leaving 6 bases between them. This CDR3 reads CASTRANYGYTF. The CDR3 region has the DNA TGTGCCAGCACGCGCGCTAACTATGGCTACACCTTC.

V usage is TRBV23-1 and J usage is TRBJ2-1; 8 bases align to TRBD1. TRBV23-1 is sorted into the ORF group, with uncertain function. The V gene end was trimmed by 6 bases and the J gene end by 1 base; junction bases not matched to a gene: 5. The CDR3 is 15 residues long. The CDR3 nucleotides are TGCGCCAGCAGACCGGACAGGGCGTCCTACAATGAGCAGTTCTTC. Protein: CASRPDRASYNEQFF.

The chain employs TRBV11-3 and TRBJ2-2; 11 nucleotides match TRBD1. V lost 5 bases and J lost 4; bases outside the gene matches: 12. Per germline, CDR1 SGHNT and CDR2 YENEEA. The CDR3 sequence is 18 residues long. The chain's CDR3 is CASSPSRRDRGSTGELFF. CDR3 DNA: TGTGCCAGCAGCCCTTCTCGGCGGGACAGGGGGTCCACCGGGGAGCTGTTTTTT.

The chain is built from TRBV3-1 (or the pseudogene TRBV3-2) and TRBJ2-3; TRBD2 matches at 7 bases. V trimming: 8 bases; J trimming: 2 bases; junction bases outside the gene matches: 7. The CDR3 length is 14 residues. Germline CDR1 and CDR2: LGHDT and YNNKEL (reference sequence). The CDR3 region has the DNA TGTGCCAGCGGGAGCGGGATCTCCACAGATACGCAGTATTTT. Protein product: CASGSGISTDTQYF.

This clone was detected once. This rearrangement joins TRBV29-1 to TRBJ1-2; tentative D call: TRBD1 (5 bases). V was cut by 4 bases and J by 8 bases, with 23 bases left in between. Per germline, CDR1 SQVTM and CDR2 ANQGSEA. CDR3 length: 15 amino acids. The CDR3 reads CSVAGRGGVVVGYTF. The CDR3 nucleotides read TGCAGCGTTGCAGGGAGGGGTGGGGTCGTCGTCGGCTACACCTTC.

This clone was seen just once. This rearrangement joins TRBV6-5 to TRBJ2-7; 10 positions match TRBD2. This CDR3 spans 16 amino acids. After removal of 2 bases from V and 2 bases from J, the junction contained 6 bases not matched to a gene. The germline V gene has CDR1 MNHEY and CDR2 SVGAGI. CDR3 in amino acids: CASSYGISGGAYEQYF. In DNA, the CDR3 is TGTGCCAGCAGTTACGGGATAAGCGGGGGGGCCTACGAGCAGTACTTC.

This clone was counted between two and nine times. The chain joins TRBV7-6 to TRBJ1-2; 10 bases match TRBD1. The V and J ends lost 5 bases and 4 bases, in that order; junction bases with no gene match: 10. Looked up from germline, CDR1 is SGHVS and CDR2 is FNYEAQ. The CDR3 loop spans 16 amino acids. In nucleotides, the CDR3 is TGTGCCAGCAGCCCACTTAGACAGGGGGCTACCTATGGCTACACCTTC. Protein sequence: CASSPLRQGATYGYTF.

The chain combines TRBV28 with TRBJ1-3; D remains ambiguous. V lost 3 bases to trimming and J lost 3 bases, with 6 bases between them. From germline, CDR1 is MDHEN and CDR2 SYDVKM. CDR3 size: 13 residues. The CDR3: CASSFQLGNTIYF. CDR3 nucleotide sequence: TGTGCCAGCAGTTTCCAACTTGGAAACACCATATATTTT.

The rearrangement links TRBV5-6 to TRBJ2-5, with a tentative D call TRBD2 (6 bases). The CDR3 has 15 amino acids. Trimming removed 0 bases at V and 3 bases at J, with 12 bases between. CDR1 SGHDT and CDR2 YYEEEE come from the germline V gene. In DNA, the CDR3 is TGTGCCAGCAGCTTGGCCTGGGGGGAGAAAGAGACCCAGTACTTC. Translating it yields CASSLAWGEKETQYF.

The CDR3 is CASSLRQGGNTEAFF. CDR3 DNA: TGTGCCAGCAGCTTGAGACAGGGGGGGAACACTGAAGCTTTCTTT. This chain joins TRBV7-2 and TRBJ1-1; 9 bases match TRBD1. J lost 1 base, V lost 3 bases, and 3 bases had no gene match. The CDR3 runs 15 residues. Germline V CDR1 and CDR2: SGHTA, FQGNSA. Together with reference TRBV7-2 and TRBJ1-1, the CDR3 gives the full variable domain: GAGVSQSPSNKVTEKGKDVELRCDPISGHTALYWYRQSLGQGLEFLIYFQGNSAPDKSGLPSDRFSAERTGGSVSTLTIQRTQQEDSAVYLCASSLRQGGNTEAFFGQGTRLTVV.

This chain's CDR3 is CASTRRVSFSPGANVLTF. The CDR3, as DNA: TGTGCCAGTACCAGGCGGGTGTCCTTTTCGCCTGGGGCCAACGTCCTGACTTTC. The chain joins TRBV19 to TRBJ2-6; a weak D match, TRBD2 (5 bases). V lost 7 bases to trimming and J lost 2 bases, with 21 bases between them. Germline CDR1 LNHDA, CDR2 SQIVND (reference sequence). CDR3 size: 18 residues.

This chain joins TRBV10-3 and TRBJ2-7; 12 bases are shared with TRBD1. This CDR3 has 15 amino acids. Germline lookup yields CDR1 ENHRY and CDR2 SYGVKD. After removal of 7 bases from V and 5 bases from J, the junction contained 9 bases not matched to a gene. The CDR3 loop reads CAITGGTGGFDEQYF. In DNA, the CDR3 is TGTGCCATCACTGGAGGGACAGGGGGCTTCGACGAGCAGTACTTC.

The chain joins TRBV2 to TRBJ1-5, with no clear D. Germline CDR1 SNHLY, CDR2 FYNNEI. The CDR3 sequence is 15 residues long. V shed 3 bases and J shed 5 bases, with 14 bases lying between them. Here the CDR3 DNA reads TGTGCCAGCAGTGATGGCGGGTTTGGTCATCAGCCCCAGCATTTT. Its protein product is CASSDGGFGHQPQHF.

The rearrangement links TRBV5-4 to TRBJ2-2; 8 bases line up with TRBD2. CDR3 length equals 14 residues. The V segment lost 5 bases and the J segment 7 bases; nucleotides outside the gene matches: 7. The germline V gene has CDR1 SGHNT and CDR2 YYREEE (reference sequence). The chain's CDR3 is CASRVSGVYGELFF. The CDR3 region has the DNA TGTGCCAGCAGAGTTAGCGGGGTTTACGGGGAGCTGTTTTTT. The variable domain in full, with the rest retrieved from reference TRBV5-4 and TRBJ2-2, is ETGVTQSPTHLIKTRGQQVTLRCSSQSGHNTVSWYQQALGQGPQFIFQYYREEENGRGNFPPRFSGLQFPNYSSELNVNALELDDSALYLCASRVSGVYGELFFGEGSRLTVL.

V and J are TRBV5-1 and TRBJ2-7, with TRBD1 matching over 7 bases. J lost 3 bases, V lost 4 bases, and 7 bases had no gene match. Germline assignment: CDR1 SGHRS and CDR2 YFSETQ. The CDR3 covers 14 residues. The CDR3 DNA reads TGCGCCAGCAGCAGCACAGGGGCAGACTACGAGCAGTACTTC. This gives the protein CASSSTGADYEQYF.

V is TRBV3-1 (or the pseudogene TRBV3-2) and J is TRBJ1-5, with 10 bases fitting TRBD1. CDR3 length: 14 residues. J lost 10 bases, V lost 3 bases, and 6 bases had no gene match. Germline loops: CDR1 LGHDT, CDR2 YNNKEL (reference sequence). DNA for the CDR3: TGTGCCAGCAGCCATCGACAGGGGGCTGGTCCCCAGCATTTT. Its translation is CASSHRQGAGPQHF.

The chain links TRBV11-2 to TRBJ1-5, with D possibly TRBD1 on 5 matching bases. V was clipped by 2 bases and J by 7 bases, with 15 bases between them. The CDR3 sequence is 15 residues long. The germline gives CDR1 SGHAT, CDR2 FQNNGV. The CDR3 DNA reads as TGTGCCAGCAGCTTAAGGGGCCAGGCGGGGCAGCCCCAGCATTTT. This sequence encodes CASSLRGQAGQPQHF.

The rearrangement joins TRBV10-3 to TRBJ2-7, with 8 bases fitting TRBD2. The CDR3 totals 15 residues. Looked up from germline, CDR1 is ENHRY and CDR2 is SYGVKD. V was clipped by 3 bases and J by 3 bases; unmatched bases: 7. CDR3: CAISDPGGASYEQYF. The CDR3 DNA follows: TGTGCCATCAGTGACCCCGGGGGGGCAAGCTACGAGCAGTACTTC.

This chain joins TRBV9 and TRBJ2-1; D unclear. Germline V gives CDR1 SGDLS, CDR2 YYNGEE. Trimming pared 3 bases from V and 9 bases from J, leaving 7 bases between. The CDR3 length is 11 residues. The CDR3 DNA follows: TGTGCCAGCAGCGGAGGAGCTGAGCAGTTCTTC. Residues: CASSGGAEQFF.

The rearrangement uses TRBV7-2 and TRBJ2-2; D gene unclear. In germline, CDR1 is SGHTA, CDR2 FQGNSA. The length of the CDR3 is 13 residues. V was trimmed by 2 bases and J by 5 bases, leaving 6 bases between them. For the CDR3, the DNA is TGTGCCAGCAGCTTAATAGTAACCGGGGAGCTGTTTTTT. It translates to CASSLIVTGELFF.

This chain links TRBV12-3 or TRBV12-4 with TRBJ1-5; unclear D gene. CDR3 length: 13 residues. Trimming took 3 bases from V and 7 from J, leaving 10 bases between them. CDR3 residues: CASSFGLRQPQHF. CDR3 in DNA: TGTGCCAGCAGTTTCGGGTTGAGGCAGCCCCAGCATTTT.

V gene TRBV19 combines with J gene TRBJ1-1; 8 nucleotides line up with TRBD1. CDR3 length equals 15 residues. Per the germline V gene, CDR1 is LNHDA and CDR2 is SQIVND (reference sequence). The junction had 11 bases not matched to a gene; V was cut back by 9 bases and J by 2 bases. The CDR3 loop is CARAPPGQENTEAFF. In nucleotides, the CDR3 is TGTGCCAGAGCACCTCCGGGACAGGAAAACACTGAAGCTTTCTTT.